Listed below are T cell receptor beta chains from one sample, sequenced in a study of shared clonotypes between healthy human individuals. Some clones are missing from TCRdb's copy, which holds only in-frame ones; the method was immunoSEQ multiplex PCR. The sample gives around 600,000 clones, approximately 95% of which show up once; approximately 0.11% is in the top ten. The sample comprised naive CD8+ T cells sorted from blood. These receptors were obtained from a woman aged 25 to 39 in good health. CDR3s include the opening cysteine and the closing phenylalanine or tryptophan. A D gene is named only where the DNA matches it firmly. Size is stated for part of the rows, as once, few or many counts, or as a class when the clone is expanded.

>.|.|TRBV7-9|14|TRBJ2-7
TGTGCCAGCAGCTTGGACAGCGAGTCCTACGAGCAGTACTTC
CASSLDSESYEQYF
>.|TRBD1|TRBV2|15|TRBJ1-5
TGTGCCAGCAGTTTGACAGGGGGCGTCAGGCAGCCCCAGCATTTT
CASSLTGGVRQPQHF
>.|.|TRBV27|15|TRBJ2-7
TGTGCCAGCAGTTTATCAGTAGAGGGGGAGTACGAGCAGTACTTC
CASSLSVEGEYEQYF
>.|.|TRBV19|16|TRBJ2-3
TGTGCCAGTAGCCCAACCTATTCTCATGGCACAGATACGCAGTATTTT
CASSPTYSHGTDTQYF
>.|.|TRBV28|16|TRBJ1-4
TGTGCCAGCAGTTTATCCGGGTTCGCAACTAATGAAAAACTGTTTTTT
CASSLSGFATNEKLFF
>.|TRBD2|TRBV27|16|TRBJ2-7
TGTGCCAGCAGTTCCTCCCCAGCGGGAGGGTTTTACGAGCAGTACTTC
CASSSSPAGGFYEQYF
>.|.|TRBV30|13|TRBJ2-7
TGTGCCTGGAGGGGCGGAGTCGGCTACGAGCAGTACTTC
CAWRGGVGYEQYF
>.|TRBD2|TRBV5-1|19|TRBJ2-2
TGCGCCAGCAGCCTTCGGGGACTAGCGGGAGTTATTAGTACCGGGGAGCTGTTTTTT
CASSLRGLAGVISTGELFF
>.|TRBD1|TRBV10-1|14|TRBJ2-7
TGCGCCAGCAGTGGGACAGGGACCCTCGGCGAGCAGTACTTC
CASSGTGTLGEQYF
>.|TRBD2|TRBV27|16|TRBJ2-7
TGTGCCAGCAGTTACCTCGGGACTAGCGGGTACTACGAGCAGTACTTC
CASSYLGTSGYYEQYF
>.|TRBD1|TRBV4-1|13|TRBJ2-1
TGCGCCAGCAGCCCGGGGACAGGGCGTGAGCAGTTCTTC
CASSPGTGREQFF
>once|.|TRBV10-2|15|TRBJ1-5
TGCGCCAGCAAGCCTGGGGAGTGGAGCAATCAGCCCCAGCATTTT
CASKPGEWSNQPQHF
>.|TRBD1|TRBV13|15|TRBJ2-7
TGTGCCAGCAGCCCCGACGGACAGGGTTCCTACGAGCAGTACTTC
CASSPDGQGSYEQYF